This entry describes one TCR beta chain. This entry belongs to a study of T cell changes during pregnancy in multiple sclerosis. TCRdb's table, derived via immunoSEQ multiplex PCR, lists solely in-frame clones and lacks some. The sample shows approximately 100,000 clones, roughly nine tenths of them seen only once. CDR3 length: 16 amino acids. Germline V gives CDR1 SGHTA, CDR2 FQGTGA. V lost 4 bases and J 4 bases, leaving 14 bases between the germline ends. This clonotype was obtained from a female donor with multiple sclerosis, enrolled in a pregnancy study. This sample comprised peripheral blood, obtained in the second trimester of pregnancy. The chain joins TRBV7-3 to TRBJ2-6, with D maybe TRBD1 (6 bases). The CDR3 DNA reads as TGTGCCAGCAGCTCGGGACATCTTAAAGGGGCCAACGTCCTGACTTTC. The encoded protein is CASSSGHLKGANVLTF.